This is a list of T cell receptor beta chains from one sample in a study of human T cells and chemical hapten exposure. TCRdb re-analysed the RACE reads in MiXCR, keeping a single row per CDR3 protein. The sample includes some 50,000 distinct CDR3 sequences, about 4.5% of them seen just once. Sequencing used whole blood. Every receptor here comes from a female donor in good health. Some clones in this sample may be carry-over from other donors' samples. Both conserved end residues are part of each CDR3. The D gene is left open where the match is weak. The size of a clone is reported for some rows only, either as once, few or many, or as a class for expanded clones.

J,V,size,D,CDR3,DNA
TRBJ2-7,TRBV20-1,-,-,CSARDGGTYEQYF,TGCAGTGCTAGAGATGGAGGAACCTACGAGCAGTACTTC
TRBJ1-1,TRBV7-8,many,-,CASSLARTGIEAFF,TGTGCCAGCAGCTTAGCGAGGACGGGCATTGAAGCTTTCTTT
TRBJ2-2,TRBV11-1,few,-,CASSSYTGELFF,TGTGCCAGCAGCTCTTACACCGGGGAGCTGTTTTTT
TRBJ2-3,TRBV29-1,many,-,CSVDDPRDEADTQYF,TGCAGCGTTGACGATCCCAGGGATGAGGCAGATACGCAGTATTTT
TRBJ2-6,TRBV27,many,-,CASSLLGPRFDSGANVLTF,TGTGCCAGCAGTTTACTGGGACCGAGATTCGATTCTGGGGCCAACGTCCTGACTTTC
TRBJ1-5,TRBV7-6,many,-,CASSLDLGPNQPQHF,TGTGCCAGCAGCTTAGATCTAGGTCCCAATCAGCCCCAGCATTTT
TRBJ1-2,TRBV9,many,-,CASSVNHNYGYTF,TGTGCCAGCAGCGTAAACCATAACTATGGCTACACCTTC
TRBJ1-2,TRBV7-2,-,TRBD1,CASSLASQGARFYGYTF,TGTGCCAGCAGCTTAGCGAGTCAGGGGGCCCGATTCTATGGCTACACCTTC
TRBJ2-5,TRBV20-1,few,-,CSARDGGQETQYF,TGCAGTGCTAGAGATGGGGGTCAAGAGACCCAGTACTTC
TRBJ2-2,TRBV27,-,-,CASSLKMTGELFF,TGTGCCAGCAGTTTAAAAATGACCGGGGAGCTGTTTTTT
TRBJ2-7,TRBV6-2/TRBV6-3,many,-,CASSYAGYEQYF,TGTGCCAGCAGTTACGCGGGATACGAGCAGTACTTC
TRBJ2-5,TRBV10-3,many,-,CAISPPDTAETQYF,TGTGCCATCAGTCCTCCAGACACCGCGGAGACCCAGTACTTC
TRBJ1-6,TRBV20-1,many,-,CSARELTGFNSPLHF,TGCAGTGCTAGAGAGCTGACAGGTTTTAATTCACCCCTCCACTTT
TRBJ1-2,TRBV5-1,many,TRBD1,CASSWDRGSVGYTF,TGCGCCAGCAGCTGGGACAGGGGATCGGTTGGCTACACCTTC
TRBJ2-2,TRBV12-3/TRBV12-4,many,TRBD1,CASSLDRAGGSTGELFF,TGTGCCAGCAGTTTAGATCGGGCAGGGGGCAGCACCGGGGAGCTGTTTTTT
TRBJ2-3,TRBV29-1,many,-,CSVIGGTDTQYF,TGCAGCGTTATCGGGGGCACAGATACGCAGTATTTT
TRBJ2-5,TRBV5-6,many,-,CASSLGTAPQETQYF,TGTGCCAGCAGCTTGGGGACAGCACCCCAAGAGACCCAGTACTTC
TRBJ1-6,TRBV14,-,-,CASREPRSPLHF,TGTGCCAGCAGGGAACCACGGTCACCCCTCCACTTT
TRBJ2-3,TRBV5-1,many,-,CASSLEGLPADTQYF,TGCGCCAGCAGCTTGGAGGGCCTCCCAGCAGATACGCAGTATTTT
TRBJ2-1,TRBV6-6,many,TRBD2,CASSYRSLAGGLNEQFF,TGTGCCAGCAGTTACCGATCTCTAGCGGGGGGGCTAAATGAGCAGTTCTTC
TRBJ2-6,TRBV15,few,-,CATSRDRGGGSGANVLTF,TGTGCCACCAGCAGAGATCGAGGTGGGGGTTCTGGGGCCAACGTCCTGACTTTC
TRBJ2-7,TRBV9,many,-,CARGPYEQYF,TGTGCCAGGGGACCCTACGAGCAGTACTTC
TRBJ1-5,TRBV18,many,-,CASSPPIVTALYSNQPQHF,TGTGCCAGCTCACCACCGATTGTTACAGCGCTTTATAGCAATCAGCCCCAGCATTTT
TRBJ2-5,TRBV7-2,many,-,CASSFGARGETQYF,TGTGCCAGCAGCTTTGGGGCCCGTGGGGAGACCCAGTACTTC
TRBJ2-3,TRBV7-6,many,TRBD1,CASSLGIGGTGTDTQYF,TGTGCCAGCAGCTTAGGCATTGGGGGGACAGGAACAGATACGCAGTATTTT
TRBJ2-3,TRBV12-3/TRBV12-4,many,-,CASSLAAQTDTQYF,TGTGCCAGCAGTTTAGCGGCGCAGACAGATACGCAGTATTTT
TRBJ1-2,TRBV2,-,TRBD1,CASSDPRQGTGYTF,TGTGCCAGCAGTGATCCGCGACAGGGAACTGGCTACACCTTC